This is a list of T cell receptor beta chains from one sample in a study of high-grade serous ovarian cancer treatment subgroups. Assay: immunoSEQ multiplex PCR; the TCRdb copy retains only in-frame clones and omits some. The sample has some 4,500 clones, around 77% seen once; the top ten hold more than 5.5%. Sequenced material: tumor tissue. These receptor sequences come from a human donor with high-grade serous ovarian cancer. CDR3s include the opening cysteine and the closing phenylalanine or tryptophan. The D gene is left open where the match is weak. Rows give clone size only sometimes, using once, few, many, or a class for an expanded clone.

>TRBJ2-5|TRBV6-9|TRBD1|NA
TGTGCCAGCAGTAGGGGACAGAACCAAGAGACCCAGTACTTC
CASSRGQNQETQYF
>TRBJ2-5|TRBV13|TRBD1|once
TGTGCCAGCAGCCTCGGACAGGGGAAAGAGACCCAGTACTTC
CASSLGQGKETQYF
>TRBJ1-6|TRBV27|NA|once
TGTGCCAGCAGTTCCGCCGGACTAATGAATTCACTCCTCCACTTT
CASSSAGLMNSLLHF
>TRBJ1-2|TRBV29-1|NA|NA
TGCAGCGTTGACAGGGAGAGCTATGGCTACACCTTC
CSVDRESYGYTF
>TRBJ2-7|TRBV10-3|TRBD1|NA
TGTGCCATCAGTGACGGGACAGGATCCTACGAGCAGTACTTC
CAISDGTGSYEQYF
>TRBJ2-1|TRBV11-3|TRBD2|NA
TGTGCCAGCAGCCTAGGGACTAGCGGGGGTTCCTACAATGAGCAGTTCTTC
CASSLGTSGGSYNEQFF
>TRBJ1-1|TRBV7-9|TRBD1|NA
TGTGCCAGCAGCTTAGCGCAGGGGGGGTGGAACACTGAAGCTTTCTTT
CASSLAQGGWNTEAFF
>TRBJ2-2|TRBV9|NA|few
TGTGCCAGCAGCGTCGGGACCACGAACACCGGGGAGCTGTTTTTT
CASSVGTTNTGELFF
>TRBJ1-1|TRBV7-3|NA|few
TGTGCCAGCAGCGAAAGGGTGAACACTGAAGCTTTCTTT
CASSERVNTEAFF
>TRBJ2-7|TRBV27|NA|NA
TGTGCCAGCAGTAAATTAGAGTTACCCTACGAGCAGTACTTC
CASSKLELPYEQYF
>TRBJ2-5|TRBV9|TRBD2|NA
TGTGCCAGCTCTAGCGGGGGGGCCTCAACCTTTCAAGAGACCCAGTACTTC
CASSSGGASTFQETQYF
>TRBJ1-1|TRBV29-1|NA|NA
TGCAGCGCGCCGATTCTAGGGGATAACACTGAAGCTTTCTTT
CSAPILGDNTEAFF
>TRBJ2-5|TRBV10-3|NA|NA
TGTGCCATCAGTGAGTCGAATGTTGGGGAGACCCAGTACTTC
CAISESNVGETQYF
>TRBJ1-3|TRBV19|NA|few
TGTGCCAGTAGTTCAGGAGGAGTGTCTGGAAACACCATATATTTT
CASSSGGVSGNTIYF
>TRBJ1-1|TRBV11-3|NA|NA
TGTGCCAGCAGCCAGGGACCCCCGCGGCGAACTGAAGCTTTCTTT
CASSQGPPRRTEAFF
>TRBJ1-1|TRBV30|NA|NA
TGTGCCTGGAAAGCTGAAGCTTTCTTT
CAWKAEAFF
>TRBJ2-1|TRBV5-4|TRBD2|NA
TGTGCCAGCAGCTTGGTACTAGCGGGAGCTGAGCAGTTCTTC
CASSLVLAGAEQFF
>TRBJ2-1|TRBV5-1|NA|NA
TGCGCCAGCAGCCTGACTCTATCCCATGAGCAGTTCTTC
CASSLTLSHEQFF
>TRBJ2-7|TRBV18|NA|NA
TGTGCCAGCTCACCCAATTCGGTCGGGTACGAGCAGTACTTC
CASSPNSVGYEQYF
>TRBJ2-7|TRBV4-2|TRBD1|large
TGTGCCAGCAGCCAAGCCGCGAGGGGGCTAAACTACGAGCAGTACTTC
CASSQAARGLNYEQYF
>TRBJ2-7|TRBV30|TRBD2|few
TGTGCCTGGGGGGGAGGGGACTACGAGCAGTACTTC
CAWGGGDYEQYF
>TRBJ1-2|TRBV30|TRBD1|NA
TGTGCCTGGACTGGGGACAGGGGGCATGGCTACACCTTC
CAWTGDRGHGYTF
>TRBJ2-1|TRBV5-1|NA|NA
TGCGCCAGCAGCCTCAGGGGTAGTGGACCCTACAATGAGCAGTTCTTC
CASSLRGSGPYNEQFF
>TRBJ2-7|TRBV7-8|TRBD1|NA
TGTGCCAGCAGCCTCTCGGGACAGGGCGACTACGAGCAGTACTTC
CASSLSGQGDYEQYF
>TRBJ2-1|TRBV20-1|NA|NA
TGCAGTGCCGAGGGGAATGAGCAGTTCTTC
CSAEGNEQFF
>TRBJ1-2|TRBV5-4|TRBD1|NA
TGTGCCAGCAGCTTACCGGGACAGGACTATGGCTACACCTTC
CASSLPGQDYGYTF
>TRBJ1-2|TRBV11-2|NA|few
TGTGCCAGCAGCCAAGGACGGCTTCGGAATGGCTACACCTTC
CASSQGRLRNGYTF
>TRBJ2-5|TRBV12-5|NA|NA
TGTGCTAGTGGTTTGGACGCGCTGATCCAAGAGACCCAGTACTTC
CASGLDALIQETQYF
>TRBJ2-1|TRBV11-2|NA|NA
TGTGCCAGCAGCTTATCGACGATAAGTGAGCAGTTCTTC
CASSLSTISEQFF
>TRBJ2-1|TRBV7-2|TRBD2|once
TGTGCCAGCACCTTTAGCGGGACTGAGCAGTTCTTC
CASTFSGTEQFF
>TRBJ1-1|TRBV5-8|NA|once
TGTGCCAGCAGCCTGCAGAGGATGAACACTGAAGCTTTCTTT
CASSLQRMNTEAFF
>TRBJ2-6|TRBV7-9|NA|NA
TGTGCCAGCAGCCCCCTTTTTGGGGCCAACGTCCTGACTTTC
CASSPLFGANVLTF
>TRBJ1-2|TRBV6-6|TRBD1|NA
TGTGCCAGCAGTCAGGAGACAGGGAGCAGCTATGGCTACACCTTC
CASSQETGSSYGYTF
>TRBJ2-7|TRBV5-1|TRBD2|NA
TGCGCCAGCAGCTTTGGGGGACTAGCGGACTACGAGCAGTACTTC
CASSFGGLADYEQYF
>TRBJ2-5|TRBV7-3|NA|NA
TGTGCCAGCAGCTTAACCGGGGGAGAGACCCAGTACTTC
CASSLTGGETQYF
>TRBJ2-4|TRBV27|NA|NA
TGTGCCAGCGGACAGAGTTTACTAGCCAAAAACATTCAGTACTTC
CASGQSLLAKNIQYF
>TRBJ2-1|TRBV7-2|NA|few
TGTGCCAGCAGCTTAGATGGTAGCGTAGGGCAGTTCTTC
CASSLDGSVGQFF
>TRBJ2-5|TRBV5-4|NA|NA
TGTGCCAGCAGCTTGGCCTCCAGCGGGCAAGAGACCCAGTACTTC
CASSLASSGQETQYF
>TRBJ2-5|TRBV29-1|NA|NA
TGCAGCGTTGAAGGTGGGACAAGGGTCCAAGAGACCCAGTACTTC
CSVEGGTRVQETQYF
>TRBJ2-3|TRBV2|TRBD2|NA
TGTGCCAGCAGTGATGAGCGGGGGGTCCGCACAGATACGCAGTATTTT
CASSDERGVRTDTQYF
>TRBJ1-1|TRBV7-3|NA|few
TGTGCCAGCAGCTTGAACAAGGGTGCTGAAGCTTTCTTT
CASSLNKGAEAFF
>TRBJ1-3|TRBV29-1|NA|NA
TGCAGCGTTGAAAAGGGAAACACCATATATTTT
CSVEKGNTIYF
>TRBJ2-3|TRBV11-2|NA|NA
TGTGCCAGCAGCTCACCCGCGGGGCGGGAAATTACAGATACGCAGTATTTT
CASSSPAGREITDTQYF
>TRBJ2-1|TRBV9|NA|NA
TGTGCCAGCGGGATGAATGAGCAGTTCTTC
CASGMNEQFF
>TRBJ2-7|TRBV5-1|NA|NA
TGCGCCAGCAGCTCTCCCTTCCTGGACAGCTCCTACGAGCAGTACTTC
CASSSPFLDSSYEQYF
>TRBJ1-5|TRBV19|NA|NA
TGTGCCAGTAGTCGGGGATCGATCAGTCAGCCCCAGCATTTT
CASSRGSISQPQHF
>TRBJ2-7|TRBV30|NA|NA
TGTGCCTGGGGCCACCTCGTCGAGCAGTACTTC
CAWGHLVEQYF
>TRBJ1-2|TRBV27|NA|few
TGTGCCAGCGGCGGCGGGCTGCATGGCTACACCTTC
CASGGGLHGYTF
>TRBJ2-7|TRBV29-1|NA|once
TGCAGCGTTGAAGCCCTCGGAGGGTACGAGCAGTACTTC
CSVEALGGYEQYF
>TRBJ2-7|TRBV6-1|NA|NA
TGTGCCAGCAGTGGCGACATCTACGAGCAGTACTTC
CASSGDIYEQYF
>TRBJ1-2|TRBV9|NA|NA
TGTGCCAGCAGCGTAGCTTCCCGCGGCTACACCTTC
CASSVASRGYTF
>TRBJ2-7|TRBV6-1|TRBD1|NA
TGTGCCAGCAATACGGACAGGGAATACGAGCAGTACTTC
CASNTDREYEQYF
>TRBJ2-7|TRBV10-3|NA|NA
TGTGCCATCAGTGGGCGGCAGGCCTACGAGCAGTACTTC
CAISGRQAYEQYF
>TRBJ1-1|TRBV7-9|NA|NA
TGTGCCAGCACCCGAGGGGCAGCCAACACTGAAGCTTTCTTT
CASTRGAANTEAFF
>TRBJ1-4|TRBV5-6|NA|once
TGTGCCAGCAGCTTGTCAGGACACGCAACTAATGAAAAACTGTTTTTT
CASSLSGHATNEKLFF
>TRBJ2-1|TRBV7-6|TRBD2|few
TGTGCCAGCAGCTTAGTTAGCGGGAGGGGTGGCTCCTACAATGAGCAGTTCTTC
CASSLVSGRGGSYNEQFF
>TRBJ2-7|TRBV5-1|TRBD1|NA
TGCGCCAGCAGCTTGGGGGACAGGGTCTACGAGCAGTACTTC
CASSLGDRVYEQYF
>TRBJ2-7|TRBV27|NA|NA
TGTGCCAGCAGTTTATCGTACGGATCTTCCTACGAGCAGTACTTC
CASSLSYGSSYEQYF
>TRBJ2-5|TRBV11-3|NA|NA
TGTGCCAGCAGCTTAAGAGGCCAAGAGACCCAGTACTTC
CASSLRGQETQYF